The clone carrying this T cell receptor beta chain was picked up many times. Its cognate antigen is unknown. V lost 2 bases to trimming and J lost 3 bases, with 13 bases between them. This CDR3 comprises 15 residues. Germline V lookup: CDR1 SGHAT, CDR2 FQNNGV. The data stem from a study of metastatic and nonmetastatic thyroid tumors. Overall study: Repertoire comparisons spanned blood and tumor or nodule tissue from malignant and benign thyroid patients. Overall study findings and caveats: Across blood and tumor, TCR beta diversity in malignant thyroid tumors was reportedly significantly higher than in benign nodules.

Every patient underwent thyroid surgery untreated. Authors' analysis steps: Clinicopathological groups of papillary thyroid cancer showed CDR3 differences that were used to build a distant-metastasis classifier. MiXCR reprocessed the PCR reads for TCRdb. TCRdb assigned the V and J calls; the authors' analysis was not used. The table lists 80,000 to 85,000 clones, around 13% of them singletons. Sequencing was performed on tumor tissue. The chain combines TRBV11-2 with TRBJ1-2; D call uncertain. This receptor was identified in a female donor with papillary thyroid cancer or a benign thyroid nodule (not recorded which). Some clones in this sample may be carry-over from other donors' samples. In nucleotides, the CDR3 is TGTGCCAGCAGCTTAACAACCGGCGCGGACTATGGCTACACCTTC. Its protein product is CASSLTTGADYGYTF.